The 25 T cell receptor beta chains reported below all come from one sample, sequenced in a study of blood T cell repertoires in COVID-19. Some clones are missing from TCRdb's copy, which holds only in-frame ones; the method was immunoSEQ multiplex PCR. There are roughly 110,000 clones in the sample; around 86% occur only once, and about 4.5% lies in the top ten. The sample consisted of peripheral blood. These receptors originate from a man between 35 and 55 years old with acute or convalescent COVID-19.

In its sample, this clone was seen once. The chain recombines TRBV11-2 with TRBJ1-1, with D unresolved. The CDR3 length is 13 residues. V lost 1 base, J lost 1 base, and 4 bases lay in between. Germline CDR1 is SGHAT and CDR2 is FQNNGV. Written as DNA, the CDR3 is TGTGCCAGCAGCTTAGCCTGGAACACTGAAGCTTTCTTT. Translation gives CASSLAWNTEAFF.

This chain uses TRBV9 with TRBJ1-1; TRBD1 matches at 7 bases. The V and J ends lost 3 bases and 3 bases, in that order; junction bases with no gene match: 14. Germline V gene data show CDR1 as SGDLS and CDR2 as YYNGEE. This CDR3 has 17 amino acids. CDR3 sequence: CASSGNQFRGQDTEAFF. The CDR3 DNA is TGTGCCAGCAGCGGAAATCAGTTTAGGGGGCAGGACACTGAAGCTTTCTTT.

The gene calls are TRBV6-5 and TRBJ1-2, with TRBD1 matching 7 bases. This CDR3 has 15 amino acids. Germline V CDR1 and CDR2: MNHEY, SVGAGI. Unmatched junction bases numbered 8, after V lost 3 bases and J lost 4 bases. CDR3 protein: CASSYRERDSYGYTF. The CDR3 coding sequence is TGTGCCAGCAGTTATCGGGAAAGGGACAGCTATGGCTACACCTTC.

The rearrangement links TRBV6-5 to TRBJ2-6, with 7 nucleotides matching TRBD1. The CDR3 loop spans 14 amino acids. Looked up from germline, CDR1 is MNHEY and CDR2 is SVGAGI. V lost 4 bases and J lost 18; bases outside the gene matches: 15. CDR3 sequence: CASSWRSTGPPSTF. CDR3 nucleotides: TGTGCCAGCAGTTGGCGGTCGACAGGGCCCCCATCGACTTTC.

The chain carries TRBV4-3 and TRBJ1-1; 7 bases align to TRBD1. Losses at the gene ends were 5 bases for V and 1 base for J; bases not matched to a gene: 7. CDR1 is LGHNA and CDR2 is YSLEER in the germline V gene. The length of the CDR3 is 15 residues. CDR3 DNA sequence: TGCGCCAGCAGCGAATCAGGACAGGCGAACACTGAAGCTTTCTTT. It is translated as CASSESGQANTEAFF.

The chain uses TRBV20-1 and TRBJ2-7, with D perhaps TRBD2 (6 bases). V dropped 3 bases and J dropped 4 bases, with 16 bases sitting between them. Germline loops: CDR1 DFQATT, CDR2 SNEGSKA (reference sequence). The CDR3 contains 14 residues. The CDR3, as DNA: TGCAGTGCTAGTCGTCACCGTGGGGGGTACGAGCAGTACTTC. Its protein product is CSASRHRGGYEQYF.

This clone was seen only once. The chain couples TRBV29-1 to TRBJ2-6, with D perhaps given as TRBD1 or TRBD2 (8 bases each). From germline, CDR1 is SQVTM and CDR2 ANQGSEA. Trimming pared 6 bases from V and 1 base from J, leaving 19 bases between. The CDR3 has 17 residues. This CDR3 is CSVGGRQGASGANVLTF. CDR3 nucleotides: TGCAGCGTGGGCGGGAGGCAGGGGGCGTCTGGGGCCAACGTCCTGACTTTC.

V gene TRBV19 combines with J gene TRBJ1-1; D not resolved. Germline CDR1 reads LNHDA; CDR2 reads SQIVND (reference sequence). V gave up 6 bases and J gave up 4 bases, with 18 bases separating them. This CDR3 spans 15 amino acids. The CDR3 sequence is CASSPQWYPITEAFF. The CDR3 nucleotides read TGTGCCAGTAGCCCCCAGTGGTATCCCATCACTGAAGCTTTCTTT.

The CDR3 loop reads CASSPTGQPAYGYTF. The CDR3 nucleotides read TGTGCCAGTAGTCCGACGGGACAGCCCGCTTATGGCTACACCTTC. The gene calls are TRBV19 and TRBJ1-2, with 7 bases aligning to TRBD1. From germline, CDR1 is LNHDA and CDR2 SQIVND (reference sequence). V was pared by 5 bases and J by 5 bases, with 11 bases of the junction left unmatched. The CDR3 length is 15 residues.

The chain is built from TRBV5-4 and TRBJ2-5, with unresolved D. This CDR3 is 14 amino acids long. Trimming took 5 bases from V and 1 from J, leaving 12 bases between them. Germline lookup yields CDR1 SGHNT and CDR2 YYREEE (reference sequence). CDR3 DNA sequence: TGTGCCAGCAGTGTCAAGGCGGTCCAAGAGACCCAGTACTTC. Protein: CASSVKAVQETQYF.

The chain couples TRBV19 to TRBJ2-2; D unresolved. V lost 3 bases to trimming and J lost 1 base, with 6 bases between them. Germline CDR1 is LNHDA and CDR2 is SQIVND (reference sequence). The length of the CDR3 is 14 residues. The CDR3: CASSMTLNTGELFF. CDR3 coding DNA: TGTGCCAGTAGTATGACACTGAACACCGGGGAGCTGTTTTTT.

The gene calls are TRBV6-5 and TRBJ2-1, with D perhaps matching TRBD2 (6 bases). Per the germline V gene, CDR1 is MNHEY and CDR2 is SVGAGI. This CDR3 is 15 amino acids long. Trimming shortened V by 6 bases and J by 0 bases, and 12 bases separated the two germline ends. The CDR3 protein is CASSRGASSYNEQFF. In DNA, the CDR3 is TGTGCCAGCAGCCGCGGGGCTAGCTCCTACAATGAGCAGTTCTTC.

The chain couples TRBV20-1 to TRBJ2-2; possibly TRBD1 or TRBD2 for D (6 bases each). V lost 3 bases and J lost 10, with 9 bases in between. This CDR3 has 11 residues. Germline V gene sequence: CDR1 DFQATT, CDR2 SNEGSKA (reference sequence). The CDR3 bases are TGCAGTGCTAGTGGGGGGCTGGAGCTGTTTTTT. Its protein product is CSASGGLELFF.

The chain has TRBV5-1 and TRBJ1-2, with D hard to call. The germline V gene encodes CDR1 SGHRS and CDR2 YFSETQ. This CDR3 contains 15 residues. The V and J ends lost 0 bases and 0 bases respectively, with 9 bases between them. The CDR3 nucleotides are TGCGCCAGCAGCTTGGTTGCGGGAGCTAACTATGGCTACACCTTC. Protein sequence: CASSLVAGANYGYTF.

V is TRBV27 and J is TRBJ2-1; 9 nucleotides align to TRBD1. This CDR3 comprises 15 residues. CDR1 MNHEY and CDR2 SMNVEV come from the germline V gene (reference sequence). J gave up 4 bases and V 6 bases, and 7 bases lay outside the gene matches. CDR3 nucleotide sequence: TGTGCCAGCAGCCCGGACAGGGGATTATACAATGAGCAGTTCTTC. This translates into CASSPDRGLYNEQFF.

This sequence joins TRBV28 and TRBJ1-5; perhaps TRBD1 as D (6 bases). V lost 6 bases and J lost 6, with 6 bases in between. Per the germline V gene, CDR1 is MDHEN and CDR2 is SYDVKM. The CDR3 extends over 11 amino acids. The CDR3 reads CASRQGQPQHF. DNA of the CDR3: TGTGCCAGCAGACAGGGTCAGCCCCAGCATTTT.

The CDR3: CAWSEQGGYGYTF. The CDR3 region has the DNA TGTGCCTGGAGTGAACAGGGAGGGTATGGCTACACCTTC. V gene TRBV30 combines with J gene TRBJ1-2, with D possibly matching TRBD1 (6 bases). V was shortened by 1 base and J by 5 bases, with 11 bases between the two germline ends. The CDR3 is 13 amino acids. CDR1 is GTSNPN, CDR2 SVGIG, per germline (reference sequence).

The chain uses TRBV7-3 and TRBJ1-6; D is unresolved. The length of the CDR3 is 13 residues. Trimming removed 5 bases from V and 7 bases from J, with 9 bases in between. Germline loops: CDR1 SGHTA, CDR2 FQGTGA. The CDR3 loop is CASSLGGNSPLHF. The CDR3 nucleotides read TGTGCCAGCAGCCTAGGTGGAAATTCACCCCTCCACTTT.

The gene calls are TRBV3-1 (or the pseudogene TRBV3-2) and TRBJ2-1, with D tentatively TRBD1 (5 bases). Between the trimmed V and J ends, which lost 0 bases and 11 bases, there was a span of 20 bases. CDR1 and CDR2 from the germline V gene are LGHDT and YNNKEL (reference sequence). This CDR3 comprises 16 residues. The CDR3 sequence is CASSQDLKGIVPKQFF. CDR3 coding DNA: TGTGCCAGCAGCCAAGATTTAAAGGGGATCGTTCCAAAGCAGTTCTTC.

This clone was counted a single time. The chain recombines TRBV30 with TRBJ2-7; possibly TRBD2 for D (7 bases). V lost 3 bases, J lost 5 bases, and 11 bases lay in between. This CDR3 is built from 12 residues. CDR1 is GTSNPN, CDR2 SVGIG, per germline (reference sequence). CDR3 amino acids: CAWRDGGHEQYF. The CDR3 DNA sequence: TGTGCCTGGAGGGACGGGGGGCACGAGCAGTACTTC.

The chain recombines TRBV14 with TRBJ2-1; D is uncertain. V lost 7 bases to trimming and J lost 0 bases, with 13 bases between them. This CDR3 has 15 amino acids. Germline V gives CDR1 SGHDN, CDR2 FVKESK. The CDR3 loop reads CASTPYTGSYNEQFF. The CDR3 bases are TGTGCCAGCACCCCCTATACGGGCTCCTACAATGAGCAGTTCTTC.

This clone was counted once. The chain has TRBV5-4 and TRBJ1-3; 8 bases agree with TRBD1. V trimming: 0 bases; J trimming: 7 bases; junction bases outside the gene matches: 0. Germline V gene lookup returns CDR1 SGHNT and CDR2 YYREEE (reference sequence). CDR3 length: 13 amino acids. The CDR3 loop reads CASSLGQGNTIYF. CDR3 coding DNA: TGTGCCAGCAGCTTGGGACAGGGGAACACCATATATTTT.

J is TRBJ2-2 and V is TRBV9; D is uncertain. V was cut by 0 bases and J by 1 base, with 7 bases left in between. Germline lookup yields CDR1 SGDLS and CDR2 YYNGEE. The CDR3 runs 15 residues. The CDR3 is CASSVESWNTGELFF. DNA for the CDR3: TGTGCCAGCAGCGTAGAGAGTTGGAACACCGGGGAGCTGTTTTTT.

V and J are TRBV4-3 and TRBJ1-5; D may be TRBD1 (6 bases). The CDR3 contains 14 residues. V was cut by 1 base and J by 7 bases, with 11 bases left in between. CDR1 LGHNA and CDR2 YSLEER come from the germline V gene. The CDR3 nucleotides are TGCGCCAGCAGCCAAGCAGGGGTTAACCAGCCCCAGCATTTT. Its protein product is CASSQAGVNQPQHF.

The V gene is TRBV11-1, the J gene TRBJ2-5; D call uncertain. Germline loops: CDR1 SGHAT, CDR2 FQDESV (reference sequence). V gave up 2 bases and J gave up 5 bases, with 12 bases separating them. This CDR3 is built from 14 residues. The CDR3 DNA follows: TGTGCCAGCAGCTTAAAACTAACGTATGAGACCCAGTACTTC. This encodes CASSLKLTYETQYF.